The 27 T cell receptor beta chains given below trace back to one sample, sequenced in a study of T-cell reconstitution after alpha-beta-depleted transplantation in children. TCRbeta library preparation incorporated unique molecular identifiers. A single record per CDR3 protein comes from TCRdb applying MiXCR to the PCR reads. The sample lists about 980,000 distinct CDR3 sequences; around 30% were seen once. Sequenced here: PBMCs, mostly from graft donor cells, sampled 360 days after TCRalphabeta/CD19-depleted stem cell transplant. The receptor set was obtained from a boy in the first two years of life who had a stem cell transplant for SCID, so the T cells may come from the graft donor.

V is TRBV14 and J is TRBJ1-5; D remains ambiguous. V lost 4 bases, J lost 5 bases, and 15 bases lay in between. The CDR3 covers 15 residues. The germline gives CDR1 SGHDN, CDR2 FVKESK. The CDR3, as DNA: TGTGCCAGCAGCCGACCTAACCTCATCTATCAGCCCCAGCATTTT. Its protein is CASSRPNLIYQPQHF.

As concerns this clonotype: The CDR3 carries no conserved terminal phenylalanine or tryptophan, so it likely arises from a read error. The rearrangement joins TRBV7-2 to TRBJ2-5; D ambiguous. CDR1 SGHTA and CDR2 FQGNSA come from the germline V gene. V was trimmed by 2 bases and J by 0 bases, leaving 13 bases between them. The CDR3 totals 16 residues. The CDR3 bases are TGTGCCAGCAGCTTAAGGCCTATTCAAAACCAAGAGACCCAGTACTGC. Amino acids: CASSLRPIQNQETQYC.

V and J are TRBV7-2 and TRBJ2-2; D may be TRBD1 (6 bases). CDR3 length: 17 residues. Trimming pared 3 bases from V and 7 bases from J, leaving 21 bases between. From germline, CDR1 is SGHTA and CDR2 FQGNSA. The CDR3 protein is CASSFVSIGQGFGELFF. CDR3 DNA sequence: TGTGCCAGCAGCTTCGTTAGCATCGGGCAGGGGTTCGGGGAGCTGTTTTTT.

The rearrangement joins TRBV12-3 or TRBV12-4 to TRBJ1-2; the D is unclear. This CDR3 is 11 amino acids long. Trimming left V 5 bases short and J 8 bases short, with 9 bases between. The CDR3 region is CASSLYMGYTF. The CDR3 DNA sequence: TGTGCCAGCAGTCTGTACATGGGCTACACCTTC.

This clonotype came up a few times. The V gene is TRBV9, the J gene TRBJ2-1; 12 bases line up with TRBD2. Germline V gene sequence: CDR1 SGDLS, CDR2 YYNGEE. J was trimmed by 9 bases and V by 2 bases; bases with no gene match: 9. This CDR3 comprises 16 residues. CDR3 sequence reads: CASSVSSGGAYGEQFF. In DNA, the CDR3 is TGTGCCAGCAGCGTTTCTAGCGGGGGGGCTTACGGTGAGCAGTTCTTC.

The sample holds a few counts of this clonotype. This rearrangement joins TRBV24-1 to TRBJ2-7; TRBD1 or TRBD2 may be the D gene (5 bases each). CDR3 length: 15 residues. Per the germline V gene, CDR1 is KGHDR and CDR2 is SFDVKD. Trimming stripped 2 bases from V and 12 bases from J, with 22 bases between. The CDR3 bases are TGTGCCACCAGTGATTCAAAAGCCGGGACGGAGTCTAGGTACTTC. Residues: CATSDSKAGTESRYF.

This clonotype was seen a handful of times. The chain is built from TRBV12-3 or TRBV12-4 and TRBJ1-1; D remains unclear. The V end was cut by 5 bases, the J end by 1 base, with 11 bases between. This CDR3 contains 14 residues. In DNA form, the CDR3 reads TGTGCCAGCAGTGGTTACAGTGGGAACACTGAAGCTTTCTTT. Amino acids: CASSGYSGNTEAFF.

The V gene is TRBV6-2 or TRBV6-3, the J gene TRBJ1-2; 7 positions agree with TRBD1. Germline V lookup: CDR1 MNHEY, CDR2 SVGEGT. There are 12 residues in the CDR3. The V segment lost 10 bases and the J segment 2 bases; nucleotides outside the gene matches: 4. The CDR3 nucleotides read TGTGCCACGGGACAGTCGAACTATGGCTACACCTTC. Its protein is CATGQSNYGYTF.

This chain joins TRBV4-2 and TRBJ2-7; 12 nucleotides match TRBD2. Germline lookup yields CDR1 LGHNA and CDR2 YNFKEQ. This CDR3 comprises 16 residues. V trimming: 3 bases; J trimming: 2 bases; junction bases outside the gene matches: 5. The CDR3 is CASSHSTSGGTYEQYF. The CDR3 DNA reads as TGTGCCAGCAGCCACTCGACTAGCGGGGGAACCTACGAGCAGTACTTC.

The chain has TRBV12-3 or TRBV12-4 and TRBJ1-3; 9 nucleotides match TRBD1. The junction had 8 bases not matched to a gene; V was cut back by 6 bases and J by 5 bases. There are 15 residues in the CDR3. CDR3: CASRSGQGIRNTIYF. CDR3 sequence (DNA): TGTGCCAGCAGATCGGGACAGGGCATTAGAAACACCATATATTTT.

The genes are TRBV7-6 and TRBJ2-3; D might be TRBD1 or TRBD2, each matching 5 bases. The CDR3 sequence is 16 residues long. The V gene's germline CDR1 is SGHVS and CDR2 FNYEAQ. V lost 1 base, J lost 6 bases, and 17 bases lay in between. The CDR3 region is CASSLGLRRDGDTQYF. The CDR3 region has the DNA TGTGCCAGCAGCTTAGGTCTGCGCCGGGACGGGGATACGCAGTATTTT.

V is TRBV27 and J is TRBJ1-5; TRBD1 matches at 7 bases. CDR1 MNHEY and CDR2 SMNVEV come from the germline V gene (reference sequence). The trim removed 6 bases at V and 2 bases at J, leaving 7 bases unmatched. This CDR3 comprises 15 residues. CDR3 amino acids: CASRPTGIRNQPQHF. The CDR3 nucleotides read TGTGCCAGCAGGCCGACAGGGATCCGCAATCAGCCCCAGCATTTT.

The chain couples TRBV4-1 to TRBJ2-3, with a possible D match to TRBD2 (5 bases). The CDR3 length is 16 residues. V was shortened by 3 bases and J by 4 bases, with 17 bases between the two germline ends. Germline V gene lookup returns CDR1 MGHRA and CDR2 YSYEKL. The CDR3 protein is CASSHPKERVADTQYF. The DNA of the CDR3 is TGCGCCAGCAGCCACCCTAAGGAGAGGGTGGCAGATACGCAGTATTTT.

This clonotype was seen a few times. V usage is TRBV4-3 and J usage is TRBJ1-2; D not certain. CDR3 size: 18 residues. Trimming shortened V by 0 bases and J by 0 bases, and 17 bases separated the two germline ends. Germline CDR1 is LGHNA and CDR2 is YSLEER. The CDR3 coding sequence is TGCGCCAGCAGCCAAGATAGTCGCGGATCCTATGCTAACTATGGCTACACCTTC. Its translation is CASSQDSRGSYANYGYTF.

This sequence joins TRBV30 and TRBJ2-1; D is undetermined. Germline V gene data show CDR1 as GTSNPN and CDR2 as SVGIG (reference sequence). Trimming removed 0 bases from V and 10 bases from J, with 7 bases in between. The CDR3 length is 11 residues. Written as DNA, the CDR3 is TGTGCCTGGAGTGTACCCGCGGAGCAGTTCTTC. The encoded protein is CAWSVPAEQFF.

This clonotype has just a few counts. The chain recombines TRBV20-1 with TRBJ1-5; D is ambiguous. The V end was cut by 4 bases, the J end by 4 bases, with 14 bases between. Germline V lookup: CDR1 DFQATT, CDR2 SNEGSKA (reference sequence). The CDR3 runs to 14 residues. This CDR3 reads CSAKWQSSNQPQHF. CDR3 DNA sequence: TGCAGTGCTAAGTGGCAGAGTTCGAATCAGCCCCAGCATTTT.

There are a few counts of this clonotype. The gene calls are TRBV5-6 and TRBJ2-1; 13 nucleotides agree with TRBD2. This CDR3 is built from 18 residues. Germline V lookup: CDR1 SGHDT, CDR2 YYEEEE. J was trimmed by 7 bases and V by 0 bases; bases with no gene match: 10. The CDR3: CASSLVRTSGGGGNEQFF. The CDR3 coding sequence is TGTGCCAGCAGCTTGGTCCGGACTAGCGGGGGTGGGGGGAATGAGCAGTTCTTC.

The sample holds a few counts of this clonotype. The V call is TRBV3-1, the J call TRBJ2-2; maybe TRBD2 (5 bases). There are 13 residues in the CDR3. Trimming removed 4 bases at V and 6 bases at J, with 9 bases between. The germline CDR1 and CDR2 sequences are LGHDT and YNNKEL (reference sequence). The CDR3 nucleotides are TGTGCCAGCAGCCCTACTAGGCCCGGGGAGCTGTTTTTT. Encoded protein: CASSPTRPGELFF.

This clonotype has just a few counts. J is TRBJ2-1 and V is TRBV5-6; TRBD1 agrees at 9 bases. The junction had 15 bases not matched to a gene; V was cut back by 3 bases and J by 8 bases. This CDR3 is 17 amino acids long. From germline, CDR1 is SGHDT and CDR2 YYEEEE. The CDR3 bases are TGTGCCAGCAGCTGGTTGGGTGGGGGACAGGGTAAAGATGAGCAGTTCTTC. Protein sequence: CASSWLGGGQGKDEQFF.

The genes are TRBV27 and TRBJ2-3, with D unresolved. CDR3 length: 16 residues. Deletions cut 3 bases from V and 4 bases from J, with 17 bases between. Germline V lookup: CDR1 MNHEY, CDR2 SMNVEV (reference sequence). CDR3 residues: CASSFGEPPSPDTQYF. The CDR3 DNA sequence: TGTGCCAGCAGTTTTGGCGAGCCCCCGAGCCCAGATACGCAGTATTTT.

The chain is built from TRBV20-1 and TRBJ2-5; 8 bases fit TRBD1. V lost 3 bases, J lost 6 bases, and 9 bases stayed unmatched. There are 14 residues in the CDR3. Looked up from germline, CDR1 is DFQATT and CDR2 is SNEGSKA (reference sequence). The CDR3 is CSAREDRVPKTQYF. The CDR3 DNA sequence: TGCAGTGCTAGGGAGGACAGGGTCCCGAAGACCCAGTACTTC.

The CDR3 DNA is TGTGCCAGCAGTTTTATTTCCACCACTGAAGCTTTCTTT. This translates into CASSFISTTEAFF. V and J are TRBV28 and TRBJ1-1; D is undetermined. Germline CDR1 and CDR2: MDHEN and SYDVKM. This CDR3 contains 13 residues. V shed 3 bases and J shed 4 bases, with 9 bases lying between them.

The chain uses TRBV7-2 and TRBJ2-4; D may match TRBD1 or TRBD2 (6 bases each). Germline lookup yields CDR1 SGHTA and CDR2 FQGNSA. With 5 bases removed from V and 7 bases from J, the gap between germline ends came to 12 bases. The CDR3 totals 13 residues. This chain's CDR3 is CASSPEGGNIQYF. The DNA of the CDR3 is TGTGCCAGCAGCCCCGAGGGGGGTAACATTCAGTACTTC.

The chain recombines TRBV10-2 with TRBJ2-7; TRBD1 agrees at 8 bases. Germline CDR1 WSHSY, CDR2 SAAADI. CDR3 length: 14 amino acids. V trimming: 2 bases; J trimming: 5 bases; junction bases outside the gene matches: 5. The CDR3 sequence: CASSEVYRGNEQYF. CDR3 in DNA: TGCGCCAGCAGTGAGGTATACAGGGGGAACGAGCAGTACTTC.

V gene TRBV7-2 combines with J gene TRBJ2-3; 8 bases match TRBD1. Germline trimming cut 2 bases from V and 3 bases from J; bases unmatched to any gene: 7. The CDR3 is made up of 16 amino acids. Germline CDR1 SGHTA, CDR2 FQGNSA. CDR3 bases: TGTGCCAGCAGCTTATTAGGCCGACAGGGGACAGATACGCAGTATTTT. Its protein product is CASSLLGRQGTDTQYF.

This clonotype was seen more than once but under ten times. This rearrangement joins TRBV20-1 to TRBJ1-3, with 9 bases that match TRBD1. CDR1 and CDR2 (germline): DFQATT, SNEGSKA (reference sequence). V dropped 3 bases and J dropped 3; count of bases not matched to a gene: 6. CDR3 size: 15 residues. The CDR3 loop is CSARGDRVNGNTIYF. The CDR3 coding sequence is TGCAGTGCTAGGGGGGACAGGGTAAATGGAAACACCATATATTTT.

The rearrangement joins TRBV28 to TRBJ2-1; D gene unclear. Germline V gives CDR1 MDHEN, CDR2 SYDVKM. Trimming cost V 2 bases and J 3 bases, with 8 bases left between them. The CDR3 covers 14 residues. The CDR3 region is CASSLGVHYNEQFF. The DNA for the CDR3 is TGTGCCAGCAGTTTAGGAGTTCACTACAATGAGCAGTTCTTC.